The sample holds a few counts of the clone carrying this T cell receptor beta chain. Antigen unknown. This specimen belongs to a study of CD8 T cells in ankylosing spondylitis. V dropped 1 base and J dropped 5 bases, with 9 bases sitting between them. The CDR3 has 12 residues. Germline-derived CDR1 and CDR2 are DFQATT and SNEGSKA (reference sequence). Quantitative 5'-RACE with molecular barcodes produced the TCR beta libraries. TCRdb analysed the 5' RACE reads with MiXCR anew, one entry per CDR3 protein. The top ten hold roughly 3.6% of the sample, which has 250,000 to 350,000 distinct CDR3 sequences, less than 25% seen once. Findings and caveats of the study: Apparently characteristic of ankylosing spondylitis blood was a TCR beta motif (fewer than 10 highly homologous variants). Researchers reportedly found disease-linked clones significantly enriched in matched ankylosing spondylitis synovial fluid. Clones linked to disease, bearing a CD8+ phenotype, were relatively rare in peripheral blood.

Sequencing used blood, either unsorted or a sorted T cell fraction (not recorded which). The J gene is TRBJ2-7, the V gene TRBV20-1; no definite D call. The sequence derives from a female donor with ankylosing spondylitis or in good health (not recorded which). CDR3 sequence reads: CSARVPGDEQYF. The CDR3 DNA sequence: TGCAGTGCTAGAGTCCCCGGCGACGAGCAGTACTTC.